A selection of T cell receptor beta chains follows, all from one sample in a study of technical replicates of blood from several donors. Repertoires were generated with immunoSEQ multiplex PCR, while TCRdb's copy carries only in-frame clones and drops some. The data contain under 95,000 clones, about 93% of them singletons. Sequencing was done on a sample of T cells isolated from PBMCs. Source of these receptors: a human donor in good health. The CDR3 runs from the conserved cysteine through the conserved F or W. The order of the fields is D gene, clone size, J gene, V gene, CDR3 DNA, CDR3 protein. D genes are given only for firm matches. Some rows have no size entry. The others give once, few or many, or a class for an expanded clone.

d_gene: -
abundance: -
j_gene: TRBJ1-1
v_gene: TRBV5-1
CDR3nt: TGCGCCAGCAGCTTGGACGGAGGGGACACTGAAGCTTTCTTT
CDR3aa: CASSLDGGDTEAFF

d_gene: -
abundance: -
j_gene: TRBJ2-5
v_gene: TRBV29-1
CDR3nt: TGCAGCGTTGCCGGGGTCGGTGAGACCCAGTACTTC
CDR3aa: CSVAGVGETQYF

d_gene: TRBD1
abundance: -
j_gene: TRBJ1-2
v_gene: TRBV13
CDR3nt: TGTGCCAGCAGCTTAAGGAAAACAGGGGTCGGCTATGGCTACACCTTC
CDR3aa: CASSLRKTGVGYGYTF

d_gene: -
abundance: -
j_gene: TRBJ1-2
v_gene: TRBV30
CDR3nt: TGTGCCTGGACAAAGGGGGTAAACTATGGCTACACCTTC
CDR3aa: CAWTKGVNYGYTF

d_gene: TRBD1
abundance: -
j_gene: TRBJ2-1
v_gene: TRBV4-1
CDR3nt: TGCGCCAGCGAAACGGGACAGGGGCTCTTCAATGAGCAGTTCTTC
CDR3aa: CASETGQGLFNEQFF

d_gene: -
abundance: -
j_gene: TRBJ1-2
v_gene: TRBV5-4
CDR3nt: TGTGCCAGCAGCTTGGAAAAGGGGACAAACGTCCCTGGCTACACCTTC
CDR3aa: CASSLEKGTNVPGYTF

d_gene: -
abundance: -
j_gene: TRBJ1-5
v_gene: TRBV28
CDR3nt: TGTGCCAGCAGTAGCCCTTATATTGGGGGCCAGCCCCAGCATTTT
CDR3aa: CASSSPYIGGQPQHF

d_gene: -
abundance: -
j_gene: TRBJ1-1
v_gene: TRBV7-9
CDR3nt: TGTGCCAGCAGCAGAAACGGGGGTGAAGCTTTCTTT
CDR3aa: CASSRNGGEAFF

d_gene: -
abundance: -
j_gene: TRBJ2-2
v_gene: TRBV30
CDR3nt: TGTGCCTGGAGGGGGAGCGGGGAGCTGTTTTTT
CDR3aa: CAWRGSGELFF

d_gene: TRBD1
abundance: -
j_gene: TRBJ2-7
v_gene: TRBV6-5
CDR3nt: TGTGCCAGCAGTGCGACAGGGCCCTACGAGCAGTACTTC
CDR3aa: CASSATGPYEQYF

d_gene: TRBD1
abundance: once
j_gene: TRBJ2-2
v_gene: TRBV7-9
CDR3nt: TGTGCCAGCAGCCCTCCGGGACAGGGGACCGGGGAGCTGTTTTTT
CDR3aa: CASSPPGQGTGELFF

d_gene: -
abundance: -
j_gene: TRBJ1-5
v_gene: TRBV7-3
CDR3nt: TGTGCCAGCAGCGGCCCTAGCAATCAGCCCCAGCATTTT
CDR3aa: CASSGPSNQPQHF

d_gene: TRBD2
abundance: -
j_gene: TRBJ2-1
v_gene: TRBV14
CDR3nt: TGTGCCAGCAGCCATCTAGAACTAGCGGGAGGGCCTCAGTTCTTC
CDR3aa: CASSHLELAGGPQFF

d_gene: TRBD1
abundance: -
j_gene: TRBJ1-4
v_gene: TRBV6-1
CDR3nt: TGTGCCAGCAGTGAAGCCACAGGGGTGGAAGAAAAACTGTTTTTT
CDR3aa: CASSEATGVEEKLFF

d_gene: TRBD1
abundance: -
j_gene: TRBJ2-4
v_gene: TRBV5-6
CDR3nt: TGTGCCAGCAGCCTTACGGACAGGGTCGCCAAAAACATTCAGTACTTC
CDR3aa: CASSLTDRVAKNIQYF

d_gene: -
abundance: -
j_gene: TRBJ2-7
v_gene: TRBV29-1
CDR3nt: TGCAGCGTTGCTGAGCCCCAATACGAGCAGTACTTC
CDR3aa: CSVAEPQYEQYF

d_gene: -
abundance: -
j_gene: TRBJ1-1
v_gene: TRBV4-1
CDR3nt: TGCGCCAGCGCCCCGGGAGGGCTGAACACTGAAGCTTTCTTT
CDR3aa: CASAPGGLNTEAFF

d_gene: -
abundance: -
j_gene: TRBJ2-7
v_gene: TRBV29-1
CDR3nt: TGCAGCGTTGAATTGAAGCCCCACGAGCAGTACTTC
CDR3aa: CSVELKPHEQYF

d_gene: -
abundance: -
j_gene: TRBJ1-1
v_gene: TRBV6-1
CDR3nt: TGTGCCAGCGGGCCAGGGAACACTGAAGCTTTCTTT
CDR3aa: CASGPGNTEAFF

d_gene: -
abundance: -
j_gene: TRBJ2-3
v_gene: TRBV5-1
CDR3nt: TGCGCCAGCAGTCTGGGACTTCTTAGTGGGCCAGATACGCAGTATTTT
CDR3aa: CASSLGLLSGPDTQYF

d_gene: -
abundance: -
j_gene: TRBJ2-2
v_gene: TRBV19
CDR3nt: TGTGCCACAATTCGGACAGAACCCACCGGGGAGCTGTTTTTT
CDR3aa: CATIRTEPTGELFF

d_gene: TRBD1
abundance: -
j_gene: TRBJ1-2
v_gene: TRBV5-1
CDR3nt: TGCGCCAGCAGCGGAACCGGGACAGGCAACTATGGCTACACCTTC
CDR3aa: CASSGTGTGNYGYTF

d_gene: TRBD2
abundance: -
j_gene: TRBJ2-7
v_gene: TRBV6-1
CDR3nt: TGTGCCAGCAGGGTTCCCGGGACTAGCACCTACGAGCAGTACTTC
CDR3aa: CASRVPGTSTYEQYF

d_gene: TRBD2
abundance: once
j_gene: TRBJ2-3
v_gene: TRBV13
CDR3nt: TGTGCCAGCAGCTCAAGTATAGCGGGCGGTTGGGATACGCAGTATTTT
CDR3aa: CASSSSIAGGWDTQYF

d_gene: TRBD2
abundance: -
j_gene: TRBJ2-1
v_gene: TRBV29-1
CDR3nt: TGCAGCCTGTCGACTAGCAGCTCCTACAATGAGCAGTTCTTC
CDR3aa: CSLSTSSSYNEQFF

d_gene: -
abundance: -
j_gene: TRBJ2-3
v_gene: TRBV9
CDR3nt: TGTGCCAGCAGCGTAGGCCCGAACATACCCACAGATACGCAGTATTTT
CDR3aa: CASSVGPNIPTDTQYF

d_gene: -
abundance: -
j_gene: TRBJ2-7
v_gene: TRBV5-1
CDR3nt: TGCGCCAGCAGCACGGACAGTTACGAGCAGTACTTC
CDR3aa: CASSTDSYEQYF

d_gene: TRBD1
abundance: -
j_gene: TRBJ2-3
v_gene: TRBV5-6
CDR3nt: TGTGCCAGCAGCTTGGCCGAGACAGGGTCGGCGACAGATACGCAGTATTTT
CDR3aa: CASSLAETGSATDTQYF

d_gene: -
abundance: -
j_gene: TRBJ1-1
v_gene: TRBV5-1
CDR3nt: TGCGCCAGCAGCATGGACCCGGACACTGAAGCTTTCTTT
CDR3aa: CASSMDPDTEAFF

d_gene: TRBD2
abundance: -
j_gene: TRBJ2-4
v_gene: TRBV4-1
CDR3nt: TGCGCCAGCAGCCACGGGACTAGCGAAACTATGGACATTCAGTACTTC
CDR3aa: CASSHGTSETMDIQYF

d_gene: TRBD2
abundance: -
j_gene: TRBJ2-1
v_gene: TRBV19
CDR3nt: TGTGCCAGTAGTACCGGGACTACCCGGGGGGATGAGCAGTTCTTC
CDR3aa: CASSTGTTRGDEQFF

d_gene: -
abundance: -
j_gene: TRBJ1-2
v_gene: TRBV28
CDR3nt: TGTGCCAGCAGTTTCCACCCACAGGTTTCATTTCGTGGCTACACCTTC
CDR3aa: CASSFHPQVSFRGYTF

d_gene: -
abundance: -
j_gene: TRBJ2-7
v_gene: TRBV28
CDR3nt: TGTGCCAGCAGCTCCCCCAGCCAGCGCGGTAGGTCTTACGAGCAGTACTTC
CDR3aa: CASSSPSQRGRSYEQYF

d_gene: TRBD2
abundance: -
j_gene: TRBJ2-7
v_gene: TRBV6-5
CDR3nt: TGTGCCAGCAGTTACGAATCGGCAGGGAGGGTCCACGAGCAGTACTTC
CDR3aa: CASSYESAGRVHEQYF

d_gene: TRBD1
abundance: -
j_gene: TRBJ1-5
v_gene: TRBV6-5
CDR3nt: TGTGCCAGGGATCTAGACAGGGGAGTAGGGCAGCCCCAGCATTTT
CDR3aa: CARDLDRGVGQPQHF

d_gene: TRBD2
abundance: -
j_gene: TRBJ2-7
v_gene: TRBV7-9
CDR3nt: TGTGCCAGCAGCTTAGCGCTCGGGACTAGCGAGTACGAGCAGTACTTC
CDR3aa: CASSLALGTSEYEQYF

d_gene: -
abundance: -
j_gene: TRBJ2-1
v_gene: TRBV19
CDR3nt: TGTGCCAGTAGTGCCGTACTAAGGAGGAGGGCCTCCTACAATGAGCAGTTCTTC
CDR3aa: CASSAVLRRRASYNEQFF

d_gene: -
abundance: -
j_gene: TRBJ1-4
v_gene: TRBV4-1
CDR3nt: TGCGCCAGCAGCCAGGCCTTCGGGGGGCTGTTTTTT
CDR3aa: CASSQAFGGLFF

d_gene: -
abundance: -
j_gene: TRBJ2-5
v_gene: TRBV30
CDR3nt: TGTGCCTGGACTAGTGGATCAGAGACCCAGTACTTC
CDR3aa: CAWTSGSETQYF

d_gene: TRBD1
abundance: -
j_gene: TRBJ1-2
v_gene: TRBV4-2
CDR3nt: TGTGCCAGCAGCCAAGACCCCGGGACAGTCTATGGCTACACCTTC
CDR3aa: CASSQDPGTVYGYTF

d_gene: TRBD1
abundance: -
j_gene: TRBJ1-5
v_gene: TRBV27
CDR3nt: TGTGCCAGCAACTCCGGGACAGGGGTCGGGCCCCAGCATTTT
CDR3aa: CASNSGTGVGPQHF

d_gene: -
abundance: -
j_gene: TRBJ1-1
v_gene: TRBV5-1
CDR3nt: TGCGCCAGCAGCCAGGGACAGAACACTGAAGCTTTCTTT
CDR3aa: CASSQGQNTEAFF

d_gene: -
abundance: -
j_gene: TRBJ1-5
v_gene: TRBV7-9
CDR3nt: TGTGCCAGCAGCGAAGCCCGTAGCAATCAGCCCCAGCATTTT
CDR3aa: CASSEARSNQPQHF

d_gene: TRBD2
abundance: once
j_gene: TRBJ2-5
v_gene: TRBV5-4
CDR3nt: TGTGCCAGCAGCTTGGAGGCGGGGGTGGAGACCCAGTACTTC
CDR3aa: CASSLEAGVETQYF

d_gene: TRBD1
abundance: -
j_gene: TRBJ2-3
v_gene: TRBV5-1
CDR3nt: TGCGCCAGCAGAGATAGGGACAGGAGCACAGATACGCAGTATTTT
CDR3aa: CASRDRDRSTDTQYF